This passage covers 10 T cell receptor beta chains from one sample sequenced in a study of T cells after yellow fever vaccination. In TCRdb, the 5' RACE reads were re-called with MiXCR into one record per CDR3 protein. The table shows about 320,000 distinct CDR3 sequences, with 4% to 5.5% occurring only once. Source: PBMCs, taken 15 days after the yellow fever booster vaccination. The receptors derive from a man aged 18 to 30 who received the YFV17D yellow fever vaccine.

This clonotype was found many times. The rearrangement links TRBV20-1 to TRBJ1-1; TRBD1 might be the D (5 bases). Trimming shortened V by 0 bases and J by 1 base, and 18 bases separated the two germline ends. The CDR3 extends over 17 amino acids. CDR1 is DFQATT, CDR2 SNEGSKA, per germline (reference sequence). CDR3 protein: CSARELLTAGANTEAFF. The CDR3 nucleotides read TGCAGTGCTAGAGAGTTGTTGACAGCCGGAGCGAACACTGAAGCTTTCTTT.

Ten or more counts support this clonotype. The genes are TRBV7-8 and TRBJ2-1, with 8 nucleotides matching TRBD1. The J segment lost 8 bases and the V segment lost 1 base, leaving 7 bases of the junction unmatched. CDR3 length equals 15 residues. Germline-derived CDR1 and CDR2 are SGHVS and FQNEAQ. The CDR3 DNA sequence: TGTGCCAGCAGCTTAGTCTGGACAGGGATCGATGAGCAGTTCTTC. Translated, it gives CASSLVWTGIDEQFF.

This clonotype was seen only a few times. The V gene is TRBV18, the J gene TRBJ2-4; D ambiguous. CDR1 is KGHSH and CDR2 is LQKENI in the germline V gene. This CDR3 spans 15 amino acids. The ends were cut back, 3 bases at V and 1 base at J, with 10 bases in the middle. As DNA, the CDR3 is TGTGCCAGCTCACCTTCTGGCCACGCCAAAAACATTCAGTACTTC. This translates into CASSPSGHAKNIQYF.

This clonotype was seen more than once but under ten times. The J gene is TRBJ2-7, the V gene TRBV18; 10 nucleotides agree with TRBD1. There are 15 residues in the CDR3. CDR1 and CDR2 (germline): KGHSH, LQKENI. Trimming removed 8 bases from V and 2 bases from J; junction bases left unmatched: 9. The CDR3 sequence: CASGPGTGATYEQYV. CDR3 bases: TGTGCCAGCGGCCCGGGGACAGGGGCTACCTACGAGCAGTACGTC.

This clonotype was observed once. DNA for the CDR3: TGCGCCAGCAGCCCACCCACAGGGAGCACAGATACGCAGTATTTT. It translates to CASSPPTGSTDTQYF. The chain combines TRBV5-1 with TRBJ2-3; a weak D match, TRBD1 (6 bases). Germline lookup yields CDR1 SGHRS and CDR2 YFSETQ. The CDR3 has 15 amino acids. V shed 4 bases and J shed 0 bases, with 12 bases lying between them.

The chain employs TRBV28 and TRBJ1-1; D call uncertain. The CDR3 is 12 residues long. V was clipped by 5 bases and J by 11 bases, with 15 bases between them. Germline values: CDR1 MDHEN, CDR2 SYDVKM. The CDR3 loop is CASSPTPRGAFF. CDR3 sequence (DNA): TGTGCCAGCAGTCCGACCCCTCGGGGTGCTTTCTTT.

The V gene is TRBV7-2, the J gene TRBJ2-3; 9 nucleotides align to TRBD2. The trim removed 4 bases at V and 7 bases at J, leaving 3 bases unmatched. This CDR3 contains 13 residues. CDR1 SGHTA and CDR2 FQGNSA come from the germline V gene. The CDR3 bases are TGTGCCAGCAGCTCTAGCGGGACTAATACGCAGTATTTT. Its protein is CASSSSGTNTQYF.

This clonotype was found a few times. V gene TRBV5-1 combines with J gene TRBJ2-7; D remains ambiguous. This CDR3 is built from 14 residues. With 4 bases removed from V and 3 bases from J, the gap between germline ends came to 14 bases. CDR1 is SGHRS and CDR2 is YFSETQ in the germline V gene. The CDR3 protein is CASSPSGVNYEQYV. Written as DNA, the CDR3 is TGCGCCAGCAGCCCCTCCGGAGTTAACTACGAGCAGTACGTC.

The rearrangement joins TRBV2 to TRBJ2-3; 8 bases are a match to TRBD1. Losses at the gene ends were 10 bases for V and 1 base for J; bases not matched to a gene: 4. This CDR3 has 13 residues. Germline V lookup: CDR1 SNHLY, CDR2 FYNNEI. CDR3 nucleotides: TGTGCCAATGACAGGGGTGGCACAGATACGCAGTATTTT. Its translation: CANDRGGTDTQYF.

This clonotype has a handful of counts. The J gene is TRBJ2-7, the V gene TRBV6-5; TRBD1 might be the D (6 bases). This CDR3 has 17 residues. Germline CDR1 and CDR2: MNHEY and SVGAGI. V shed 0 bases and J shed 1 base, with 16 bases lying between them. CDR3 sequence (DNA): TGTGCCAGCAGTTACTCGATCCCGGACAGCTCTTCCTACGAGCAGTACTTC. Protein: CASSYSIPDSSSYEQYF.